Sequencing of this T cell receptor beta chain was carried out in a study of blood T cell repertoires in COVID-19 (dated by TCRdb to about 2020). For context, the study as a whole: The collaborator samples originated in the United States, Italy and Spain and spanned the acute and convalescent phases of COVID-19. The material from the prospective study consisted of cDNA or gDNA derived from T cells, B-cell-depleted T cells, or PBMCs. Deeply sampled blood TCRbeta repertoires from subjects exposed to, actively infected with, or recovered from COVID-19 were included in the dataset. The repertoires were released in a freely available public database intended as a resource for research on the immune response to SARS-CoV-2. Samples came from the ongoing ImmuneRACE study (first 160 participants) plus 1,254 subjects from 6 global collaborators. Nearly every sample came with metadata listing a de-identified subject ID, COVID-19 status, age in years and sex. HLA class I and class II types, where available, came from metadata supplied by the sample provider rather than from assay-based typing. Study-wide findings and limitations: The quantity of clinical and demographic metadata differed by source and by participant and was supplied without curation.

The collaborating institutions used their own protocols to collect whole blood in K2EDTA tubes. For TCRbeta analysis, collaborators shipped samples in one of three forms: frozen whole blood, isolated PBMCs, or DNA extracted from either of those sample types. The immunoSEQ Assay, a bias-controlled multiplex PCR, was used to amplify TCRbeta CDR3 regions from genomic DNA. As for the original processing: The number of nucleated cells in each sample was estimated from the amplification of reference gene primers within the assay. To quantify the absolute abundance of each unique TCRbeta CDR3 rearrangement, sequence reads were collapsed and filtered. For each sample, productive Simpson clonality was calculated as the square root of Simpson's diversity index across productive rearrangements. Not all clones reach the TCRdb copy of this immuneACCESS table, which keeps in-frame sequences only. Checked studies attribute under half of the gap to unresolved V genes and leave the rest unexplained. V and J calls and clone size are as listed in that table; D and trimming were resolved from the DNA. The sample data list 380,000 or so clones, and about 89% of these were observed just once. The ten largest clones add up to roughly 1.2% of the sample.

About this clone: Its antigen is currently not known. Per-base quality was not reported, and no clone a single base away is much larger than it.

The CDR3 measures 15 amino acids from cysteine to phenylalanine. CDR3 DNA only is kept here, 45 bases in frame from base 1. Here V drops 4 bases and J drops 7 bases, and the junction holds 8 bases not matched to any gene. In the germline V gene, CDR1 corresponds to SGHTA and CDR2 to FQGNSA. Material: peripheral blood. The sequence was obtained from a man aged 40-50 years with acute or convalescent COVID-19. Recombination connected TRBV7-2 to TRBJ2-4, with 9 bases aligning to TRBD2. Here is the DNA: TGTGCCAGCAGCTCCTACGCGGGGGGGCTGAACATTCAGTACTTC. It specifies CASSSYAGGLNIQYF.